A single sample is the source of the 25 T cell receptor beta chains below, sequenced in a study of cytomegalovirus exposure and HLA in healthy donors. The PCR employed 60 Vbeta primers together with 13 Jbeta primers. Sequencing was performed with immunoSEQ multiplex PCR; in TCRdb, only in-frame clones are kept and a portion is missing. The sample gives around 180,000 clones, about four fifths of which show up once; around 2% is in the top ten. Sequenced input: PBMCs. These receptors came from a man in his late teens or twenties in good health and CMV-seronegative.

The count of this clone is one. V gene TRBV7-8 combines with J gene TRBJ2-7; 9 positions match TRBD2. The CDR3 sequence is 12 residues long. The germline gives CDR1 SGHVS, CDR2 FQNEAQ. J lost 3 bases, V lost 7 bases, and 1 base had no gene match. Here the CDR3 reads CASTSGNYEQYF. For the CDR3, the DNA is TGTGCCAGCACTAGCGGGAACTACGAGCAGTACTTC.

In DNA form, the CDR3 reads TGTGCCAGCAGCTCCACAGGGGACTATCAGCCCCAGCATTTT. It is translated as CASSSTGDYQPQHF. The chain recombines TRBV7-2 with TRBJ1-5; 7 nucleotides align to TRBD1. The CDR3 sequence is 14 residues long. The V gene end was trimmed by 4 bases and the J gene end by 5 bases; junction bases not matched to a gene: 5. The germline CDR1 and CDR2 sequences are SGHTA and FQGNSA.

V gene TRBV4-3 combines with J gene TRBJ2-5; 10 bases map to TRBD2. The CDR3 runs to 18 residues. The germline V gene has CDR1 LGHNA and CDR2 YSLEER. V dropped 4 bases and J dropped 5; count of bases not matched to a gene: 16. The CDR3 region is CASSPRRLAGVYDETQYF. The CDR3 DNA sequence: TGCGCCAGCAGCCCCCGGCGGCTAGCGGGAGTTTATGATGAGACCCAGTACTTC.

This clone occurred once. The chain has TRBV7-2 and TRBJ1-3, with D hard to call. Trimming cost V 1 base and J 2 bases, with 18 bases left between them. The CDR3 covers 18 residues. Germline V lookup: CDR1 SGHTA, CDR2 FQGNSA. CDR3 protein: CASSLDRGRTRTGNTIYF. In DNA form, the CDR3 reads TGTGCCAGCAGCTTAGACCGGGGTAGGACTCGGACTGGAAACACCATATATTTT.

The gene calls are TRBV21-1 and TRBJ1-4; TRBD1 is taken as the D call from the table, unchecked against the DNA. TRBV21-1 is a pseudogene segment. This CDR3 has 16 amino acids. The CDR3 DNA follows: TGTGCCAGCAGCGGAAGGACAGGGGAGACTAATGAAAAACTGTTTTTT. It specifies CASSGRTGETNEKLFF.

The genes are TRBV5-1 and TRBJ2-3; TRBD2 agrees at 7 bases. Germline assignment: CDR1 SGHRS and CDR2 YFSETQ. V lost 2 bases to trimming and J lost 1 base; unmatched junction nucleotides: 7. The CDR3 has 16 amino acids. CDR3 in DNA: TGCGCCAGCAGCTTATCTCTGGGGAGGGGCACAGATACGCAGTATTTT. As protein: CASSLSLGRGTDTQYF.

The chain couples TRBV5-1 to TRBJ2-2; possibly TRBD1 for D (6 bases). This CDR3 has 15 residues. Trimming cost V 4 bases and J 4 bases, with 14 bases left between them. Germline V gene data show CDR1 as SGHRS and CDR2 as YFSETQ. In DNA, the CDR3 is TGCGCCAGCAGCACCCGGACAGATCTCACCGGGGAGCTGTTTTTT. Its translation: CASSTRTDLTGELFF.

The V call is TRBV7-3, the J call TRBJ2-1; TRBD2 matches at 9 bases. The CDR3 contains 15 residues. Unmatched junction bases numbered 6, after V lost 5 bases and J lost 4 bases. Germline V lookup: CDR1 SGHTA, CDR2 FQGTGA. Here the CDR3 reads CASSLIAGVYNEQFF. The CDR3 DNA reads TGTGCCAGCAGCCTAATAGCGGGGGTATACAATGAGCAGTTCTTC.

The J gene is TRBJ2-3, the V gene TRBV7-2; 15 nucleotides match TRBD2. V was clipped by 1 base and J by 4 bases; unmatched bases: 3. The CDR3 extends over 17 amino acids. From germline, CDR1 is SGHTA and CDR2 FQGNSA. CDR3 in amino acids: CASSLEGLAGGSDTQYF. CDR3 coding DNA: TGTGCCAGCAGCTTAGAGGGACTAGCGGGAGGTTCAGATACGCAGTATTTT.

This clone was picked up a small number of times. DNA for the CDR3: TGTGCCAGCAGCTTATCGGGGGATAATTCACCCCTCCACTTT. It is translated as CASSLSGDNSPLHF. The V gene is TRBV11-3, the J gene TRBJ1-6, with a weak D call TRBD1 (5 bases). The CDR3 loop spans 14 amino acids. Germline V gene sequence: CDR1 SGHNT, CDR2 YENEEA. V gave up 2 bases and J gave up 5 bases, with 7 bases separating them.

The rearrangement uses TRBV5-6 and TRBJ2-1; 11 bases agree with TRBD2. The CDR3 sequence is 16 residues long. Per the germline V gene, CDR1 is SGHDT and CDR2 is YYEEEE. The ends lost 3 bases at V and 5 bases at J; junction bases unmatched: 7. For the CDR3, the DNA is TGTGCCAGCAGCTGGACAACTAGCGGGGGAGACAATGAGCAGTTCTTC. Protein product: CASSWTTSGGDNEQFF.

The chain uses TRBV6-5 and TRBJ2-7, with D maybe TRBD1 (5 bases). The CDR3 spans 13 residues. V was cut by 3 bases and J by 7 bases, with 13 bases left in between. Germline V gene data show CDR1 as MNHEY and CDR2 as SVGAGI. The CDR3 DNA follows: TGTGCCAGCAGTTATGGGGCCAACAAAGAGCAGTACTTC. Translated: CASSYGANKEQYF.

The genes are TRBV5-1 and TRBJ1-5, with 10 bases that match TRBD1. V was pared by 0 bases and J by 4 bases, with 1 base of the junction left unmatched. The CDR3 is 15 residues long. Per the germline V gene, CDR1 is SGHRS and CDR2 is YFSETQ. The CDR3 sequence is CASSLGQGANQPQHF. CDR3 in DNA: TGCGCCAGCAGCTTGGGACAGGGGGCTAATCAGCCCCAGCATTTT.

The rearrangement uses TRBV7-6 and TRBJ2-7, with D possibly matching TRBD1 (6 bases). This CDR3 region has 17 residues. V was trimmed by 0 bases and J by 2 bases, leaving 17 bases between them. The germline CDR1 and CDR2 sequences are SGHVS and FNYEAQ. CDR3 loop: CASSLATNRVGTYEQYF. Written as DNA, the CDR3 is TGTGCCAGCAGCTTAGCGACCAACAGGGTCGGGACCTACGAGCAGTACTTC.

The V call is TRBV5-1, the J call TRBJ2-1, with 12 bases identical to TRBD2. The germline V gene has CDR1 SGHRS and CDR2 YFSETQ. This CDR3 has 16 residues. The V segment lost 2 bases and the J segment 2 bases; nucleotides outside the gene matches: 2. The CDR3 DNA reads as TGCGCCAGCAGCTTAGGACTAGCGGGGACCTACAATGAGCAGTTCTTC. Protein product: CASSLGLAGTYNEQFF. The full variable domain, its missing parts supplied by reference TRBV5-1 and TRBJ2-1, is KAGVTQTPRYLIKTRGQQVTLSCSPISGHRSVSWYQQTPGQGLQFLFEYFSETQRNKGNFPGRFSGRQFSNSRSEMNVSTLELGDSALYLCASSLGLAGTYNEQFFGPGTRLTVL.

This chain uses TRBV19 with TRBJ1-1; D possibly corresponds to TRBD1 (5 bases). V lost 4 bases and J lost 2, with 17 bases in between. Per germline, CDR1 LNHDA and CDR2 SQIVND (reference sequence). CDR3 length equals 16 residues. CDR3 nucleotide sequence: TGTGCCAGTAGTACCGATTTTGACAGCCAAAACACTGAAGCTTTCTTT. Translation: CASSTDFDSQNTEAFF.

The rearrangement links TRBV13 to TRBJ2-7; maybe TRBD2 (5 bases). Trimming stripped 3 bases from V and 4 bases from J, with 16 bases between. The CDR3 spans 15 residues. Germline V CDR1 and CDR2: PRHDT, FYEKMQ (reference sequence). This chain's CDR3 is CASSFLALGVYEQYF. The CDR3 DNA reads TGTGCCAGCAGCTTCTTGGCGCTCGGGGTTTACGAGCAGTACTTC.

The chain combines TRBV6-1 with TRBJ2-5, with D perhaps TRBD2 (5 bases). Trimming removed 6 bases from V and 1 base from J, with 6 bases in between. CDR1 MNHNS and CDR2 SASEGT come from the germline V gene. The CDR3 runs 12 residues. The CDR3 loop is CASRRVQETQYF. The CDR3 coding sequence is TGTGCCAGCAGGCGGGTCCAAGAGACCCAGTACTTC.

V gene TRBV9 combines with J gene TRBJ2-5, with 16 bases that match TRBD2. CDR1 and CDR2 (germline): SGDLS, YYNGEE. The CDR3 runs 15 residues. J gave up 10 bases and V 4 bases, and 7 bases lay outside the gene matches. As DNA, the CDR3 is TGTGCCAGCAGCACCGGGACTAGCGGGGGGGAAGGCCAGTACTTC. Translation: CASSTGTSGGEGQYF.

V and J are TRBV13 and TRBJ1-5; D might be TRBD1 (6 bases). The CDR3 consists of 15 residues. Between the trimmed V and J ends, which lost 2 bases and 4 bases, there was a span of 12 bases. CDR1 and CDR2 (germline): PRHDT, FYEKMQ (reference sequence). CDR3 amino acids: CASSLSRTANQPQHF. Here the CDR3 DNA reads TGTGCCAGCAGCTTATCAAGGACAGCTAATCAGCCCCAGCATTTT.

This clone was seen more than once but under ten times. This chain links TRBV18 with TRBJ2-3, with D perhaps matching TRBD2 (5 bases). Germline CDR1 is KGHSH and CDR2 is LQKENI. The CDR3 is 14 amino acids. V shed 3 bases and J shed 2 bases, with 9 bases lying between them. The CDR3 spells CASSPTGVTDTQYF. CDR3 in DNA: TGTGCCAGCTCACCCACCGGGGTCACAGATACGCAGTATTTT.

This clone was counted between two and nine times. This chain connects TRBV28 to TRBJ2-7, with D perhaps matching TRBD1 (6 bases). The CDR3 extends over 14 amino acids. V lost 2 bases and J lost 2, with 10 bases in between. CDR1 and CDR2 (germline): MDHEN, SYDVKM. CDR3 residues: CASSLTGNTYEQYF. DNA of the CDR3: TGTGCCAGCAGTTTAACAGGGAATACCTACGAGCAGTACTTC.

This rearrangement joins TRBV27 to TRBJ2-1, with TRBD2 identical over 7 bases. V trimming: 4 bases; J trimming: 11 bases; junction bases outside the gene matches: 8. This CDR3 spans 13 amino acids. Germline CDR1 and CDR2: MNHEY and SMNVEV (reference sequence). In DNA form, the CDR3 reads TGTGCCAGCAGTTATCGATCGGGGACTAAGCAGTTCTTC. It specifies CASSYRSGTKQFF.

This chain connects TRBV10-3 to TRBJ2-1; 10 nucleotides agree with TRBD2. V dropped 2 bases and J dropped 9; count of bases not matched to a gene: 7. Germline loops: CDR1 ENHRY, CDR2 SYGVKD. The CDR3 consists of 15 residues. The CDR3 bases are TGTGCCATCAGTGAGAAGCGGGAGGGCCGGAGTGAGCAGTTCTTC. It yields the protein CAISEKREGRSEQFF.

The chain links TRBV13 to TRBJ2-3, with 13 bases lining up with TRBD2. Germline CDR1 PRHDT, CDR2 FYEKMQ (reference sequence). The CDR3 is 17 residues long. J lost 2 bases, V lost 5 bases, and 7 bases had no gene match. The CDR3 is CASSDRTSGGLTDTQYF. CDR3 DNA: TGTGCCAGCAGCGATAGGACTAGCGGGGGCCTCACAGATACGCAGTATTTT.